Listed below are T cell receptor beta chains from one sample, sequenced in a study of CD8 T cells in ankylosing spondylitis. TCRdb itself ran the 5' RACE reads through MiXCR, one entry per CDR3 protein. The sample yields 380,000 or so distinct CDR3 sequences, approximately 22% seen once. The specimen sequenced was blood, either unsorted or a sorted T cell fraction (not recorded which). The receptors here all came from a male donor with ankylosing spondylitis or in good health (not recorded which). CDR3s include the opening cysteine and the closing phenylalanine or tryptophan. Each record gives: D gene, J gene, V gene, clone size, CDR3 protein, CDR3 DNA. D genes are given only for firm matches. Clone size is shown for a subset of rows, as once, few, many or a class of expanded clone.

>.|TRBJ2-2|TRBV7-9|few
CASSWTEPTAGELFF
TGTGCCAGCAGCTGGACAGAGCCGACCGCCGGGGAGCTGTTTTTT
>.|TRBJ1-2|TRBV12-3/TRBV12-4|.
CASSLINGYTF
TGTGCCAGCAGTCTAATAAATGGCTACACCTTC
>.|TRBJ1-3|TRBV15|.
CATSSPEEGFSSGNTIYF
TGTGCCACCAGCTCCCCGGAGGAGGGCTTCAGCTCTGGAAACACCATATATTTT
>.|TRBJ2-1|TRBV19|.
CASSLGWAYNEQFF
TGTGCCAGTAGTCTGGGGTGGGCCTACAATGAGCAGTTCTTC
>.|TRBJ2-1|TRBV2|few
CASSEAPWGEQFF
TGTGCCAGCAGTGAAGCGCCTTGGGGTGAGCAGTTCTTC
>.|TRBJ2-7|TRBV3-1|.
CASSTRDQRPHEQYF
TGTGCCAGCAGCACCCGGGACCAACGGCCCCACGAGCAGTACTTC
>.|TRBJ2-7|TRBV19|few
CASSAGHAIYEQYF
TGTGCCAGTAGTGCCGGACACGCTATCTACGAGCAGTACTTC
>.|TRBJ2-7|TRBV27|few
CASSAWDTNYEQYF
TGTGCCAGCAGTGCGTGGGACACAAACTACGAGCAGTACTTC
>TRBD1|TRBJ2-7|TRBV7-8|few
CASSLGSTGVPTIHEQYF
TGTGCCAGCAGCTTAGGGTCGACAGGGGTTCCGACCATCCACGAGCAGTACTTC
>.|TRBJ2-5|TRBV4-1|.
CASSQERLTTASETQYF
TGCGCCAGCAGCCAAGAAAGGCTTACGACCGCTTCAGAGACCCAGTACTTC
>.|TRBJ2-5|TRBV14|.
CASSQEHREETQYF
TGTGCCAGCAGCCAAGAGCACAGGGAAGAGACCCAGTACTTC
>.|TRBJ1-1|TRBV24-1|few
CATSDAGDTEAFF
TGTGCCACCAGTGATGCAGGAGACACTGAAGCTTTCTTT
>.|TRBJ2-1|TRBV29-1|.
CSVDGGNEQFF
TGCAGCGTTGATGGGGGGAATGAGCAGTTCTTC
>.|TRBJ2-3|TRBV6-5|.
CASSYDAGGADTQYF
TGTGCCAGCAGTTACGACGCAGGGGGGGCAGATACGCAGTATTTT
>.|TRBJ2-2|TRBV4-1|.
CASGVDSTGELFF
TGCGCCAGCGGGGTGGACAGCACCGGGGAGCTGTTTTTT
>TRBD2|TRBJ2-5|TRBV20-1|many
CSARDLGLAVETQYF
TGCAGTGCTAGAGATCTGGGACTAGCAGTGGAGACCCAGTACTTC
>.|TRBJ2-2|TRBV7-9|once
CASSARLGVDTGELFF
TGTGCCAGCAGCGCCCGACTGGGGGTTGACACCGGGGAGCTGTTTTTT
>.|TRBJ2-7|TRBV7-8|.
CASSYETGFSYEQYF
TGTGCCAGCAGCTACGAGACAGGTTTTTCCTACGAGCAGTACTTC
>.|TRBJ2-5|TRBV7-9|few
CASSTTLETQYF
TGTGCCAGCAGCACGACTCTGGAGACCCAGTACTTC
>.|TRBJ2-3|TRBV6-1|.
CSSTTVPSGDTQYF
TGTTCCAGCACGACCGTACCCTCGGGAGATACGCAGTATTTT
>TRBD1|TRBJ2-1|TRBV5-6|few
CASSLALLAGGEDEQFF
TGTGCCAGCAGCTTGGCGTTACTGGCAGGGGGCGAGGATGAGCAGTTCTTC
>.|TRBJ2-1|TRBV6-4|.
CASSDGVNEQFF
TGTGCCAGCAGTGACGGGGTCAATGAGCAGTTCTTC
>TRBD2|TRBJ2-7|TRBV6-1|.
CASSPLGGSESREQYF
TGTGCCAGCAGTCCGTTGGGAGGGAGCGAATCCCGCGAGCAGTACTTC
>TRBD1|TRBJ2-7|TRBV7-9|.
CASSFRDSRAPYEQYF
TGTGCCAGCAGCTTTAGGGACAGCCGCGCCCCCTACGAGCAGTACTTC
>TRBD1|TRBJ2-7|TRBV29-1|.
CSVQGTGSYEQYF
TGCAGCGTTCAGGGGACAGGGTCCTACGAGCAGTACTTC
>.|TRBJ1-6|TRBV12-3/TRBV12-4|many
CASSEGDSPLHF
TGTGCCAGCAGCGAGGGGGACTCACCCCTCCACTTT
>TRBD1|TRBJ1-2|TRBV10-3|few
CAISESDREDYGYTF
TGTGCCATCAGTGAGTCCGACAGGGAGGACTATGGCTACACCTTC